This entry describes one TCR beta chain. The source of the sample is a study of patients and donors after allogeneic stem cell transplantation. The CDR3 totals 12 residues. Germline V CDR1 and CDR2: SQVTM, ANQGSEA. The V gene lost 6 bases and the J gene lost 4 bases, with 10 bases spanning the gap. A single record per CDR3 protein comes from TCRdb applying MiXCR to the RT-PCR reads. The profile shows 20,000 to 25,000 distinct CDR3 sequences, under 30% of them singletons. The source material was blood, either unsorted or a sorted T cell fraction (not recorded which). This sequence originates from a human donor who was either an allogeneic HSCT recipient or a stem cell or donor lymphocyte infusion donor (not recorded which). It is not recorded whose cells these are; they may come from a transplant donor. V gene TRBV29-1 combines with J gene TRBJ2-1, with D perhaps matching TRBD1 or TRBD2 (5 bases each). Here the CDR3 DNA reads TGCAGCGTAGGGGACGGATACAATGAGCAGTTCTTC. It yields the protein CSVGDGYNEQFF.